This TCR beta chain is from a study of graft-versus-host responses after intestinal transplantation. Profiling relied on immunoSEQ multiplex PCR, and the TCRdb table lists in-frame clones only, not all of them. The data show 100,000 or so clones, with roughly 91% seen just once and 2% to 2.5% held by the top ten. Turning to this clone: The antigen is undetermined.

This sequence originates from a human donor who received an intestinal transplant. The material sequenced was unstimulated CD8+ T cells sorted from spleen or lymph node cells, taken before intestinal transplant.

The CDR3 sequence is CASSLGAGPDTQYF. CDR3 coding DNA: TGCGCCAGCAGCTTGGGAGCGGGACCTGATACGCAGTATTTT. The chain joins TRBV5-1 to TRBJ2-3; 7 bases fit TRBD2. Germline V CDR1 and CDR2: SGHRS, YFSETQ. This CDR3 comprises 14 residues. The V gene end was trimmed by 0 bases and the J gene end by 6 bases; junction bases not matched to a gene: 4.